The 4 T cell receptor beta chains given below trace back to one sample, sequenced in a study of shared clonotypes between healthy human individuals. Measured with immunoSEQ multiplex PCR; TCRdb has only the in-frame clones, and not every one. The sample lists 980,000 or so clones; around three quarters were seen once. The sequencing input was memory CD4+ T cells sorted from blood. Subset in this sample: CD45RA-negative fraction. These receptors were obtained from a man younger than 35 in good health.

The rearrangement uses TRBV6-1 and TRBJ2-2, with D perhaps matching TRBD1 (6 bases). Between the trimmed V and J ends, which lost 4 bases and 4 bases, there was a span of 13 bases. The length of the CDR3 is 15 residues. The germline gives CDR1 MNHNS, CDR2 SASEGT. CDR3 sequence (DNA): TGTGCCAGCAGTGCACTCCGGACAGTCACCGGGGAGCTGTTTTTT. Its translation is CASSALRTVTGELFF.

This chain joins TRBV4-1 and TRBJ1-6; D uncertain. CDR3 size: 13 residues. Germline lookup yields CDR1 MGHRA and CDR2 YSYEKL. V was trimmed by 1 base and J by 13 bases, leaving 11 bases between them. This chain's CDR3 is CASSQGPLLPLHF. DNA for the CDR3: TGCGCCAGCAGCCAAGGGCCCTTATTGCCCCTCCACTTT.

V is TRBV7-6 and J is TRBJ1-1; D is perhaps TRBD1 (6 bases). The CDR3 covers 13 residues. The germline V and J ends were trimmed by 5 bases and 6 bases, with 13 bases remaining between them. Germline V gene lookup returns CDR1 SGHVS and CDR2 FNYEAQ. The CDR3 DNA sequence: TGTGCCAGCAGCCCAATACAGGGCTCTGAAGCTTTCTTT. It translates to CASSPIQGSEAFF.

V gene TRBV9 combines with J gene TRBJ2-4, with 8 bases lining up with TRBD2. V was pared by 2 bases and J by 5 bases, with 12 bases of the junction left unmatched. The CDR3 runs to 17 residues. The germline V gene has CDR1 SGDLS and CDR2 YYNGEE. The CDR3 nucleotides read TGTGCCAGCAGCGTTGCCCCGGCGGGGGGCAAGGAAAACATTCAGTACTTC. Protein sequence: CASSVAPAGGKENIQYF.